This T cell receptor (beta chain) came from a study of T cells in narcolepsy. This clone was seen a single time. Germline CDR1 reads MNHNS; CDR2 reads SASEGT. The CDR3 runs 14 residues. V lost 10 bases and J lost 10; bases outside the gene matches: 14. Clones were read by immunoSEQ multiplex PCR, and TCRdb kept only the in-frame ones, dropping some. This table holds under 35,000 clones, around 86% found once. This sequence joins TRBV6-1 and TRBJ2-1; 9 nucleotides align to TRBD1. The sequence was collected from a human donor with narcolepsy. Sequencing input: CD45RA- memory CD4+ T cells from PBMCs. The CDR3 DNA reads as TGTGCCACCAAGTGGACGGGACAGGGTAGGGAGCAGTTCTTC. Protein sequence: CATKWTGQGREQFF.